The 7 T cell receptor beta chains reported below all come from one sample, sequenced in a study of shared clonotypes between healthy human individuals. The data were produced by immunoSEQ multiplex PCR, yet TCRdb's version contains in-frame clones alone and is incomplete. This table holds 2 million to 2.5 million clones, 93% found once. The specimen was naive CD4+ T cells from PBMCs. Stated subset: CD45RA+ positively selected. These receptors originate from a man in his late teens or twenties in good health. Some clones in this sample may be carry-over from other donors' samples.

The chain carries TRBV7-9 and TRBJ2-7; 8 nucleotides agree with TRBD1. The CDR3 sequence is 16 residues long. After removal of 5 bases from V and 2 bases from J, the junction contained 11 bases not matched to a gene. CDR1 is SEHNR, CDR2 FQNEAQ, per germline (reference sequence). The CDR3 loop reads CASSARQGKSAYEQYF. DNA for the CDR3: TGTGCCAGCAGCGCCCGACAGGGGAAATCCGCCTACGAGCAGTACTTC.

The V gene is TRBV27, the J gene TRBJ2-3; D assignment may be TRBD1 or TRBD2 (6 bases each). CDR1 is MNHEY, CDR2 SMNVEV, per germline (reference sequence). The CDR3 consists of 15 residues. The germline V and J ends were trimmed by 7 bases and 2 bases, with 16 bases remaining between them. The CDR3 coding sequence is TGTGCCAGCACCCAAGGGGGGTACACCACAGATACGCAGTATTTT. Its translation: CASTQGGYTTDTQYF.

This clone was detected a few times. The rearrangement uses TRBV19 and TRBJ2-7; TRBD1 matches at 9 bases. With 5 bases clipped from V and 5 bases from J, the junction kept 10 bases outside the gene matches. The germline V gene has CDR1 LNHDA and CDR2 SQIVND (reference sequence). This CDR3 spans 15 amino acids. The CDR3 here is CASSPHRQGGNEQYF. CDR3 DNA: TGTGCCAGTAGTCCCCATCGACAGGGGGGGAACGAGCAGTACTTC.

This rearrangement joins TRBV2 to TRBJ1-1; 7 nucleotides align to TRBD1. The germline V gene has CDR1 SNHLY and CDR2 FYNNEI. Trimming took 6 bases from V and 1 from J; bases not matched to a gene: 5. This CDR3 region has 14 residues. The CDR3 DNA reads TGTGCCAGCAGAGAGTGGACAGGGAACACTGAAGCTTTCTTT. This sequence encodes CASREWTGNTEAFF.

This clone was counted once. V usage is TRBV2 and J usage is TRBJ1-5, with D unresolved. Germline V gene data show CDR1 as SNHLY and CDR2 as FYNNEI. This CDR3 has 15 amino acids. V gave up 3 bases and J gave up 1 base, with 10 bases separating them. The CDR3 coding sequence is TGTGCCAGCAGTGATTTAGTGGGGAGCAATCAGCCCCAGCATTTT. Translation gives CASSDLVGSNQPQHF.

The CDR3 protein is CASSRRGGEFEAFF. The CDR3 DNA sequence: TGTGCCAGCAGCCGGAGGGGGGGGGAGTTTGAAGCTTTCTTT. The chain is built from TRBV5-4 and TRBJ1-1; possibly TRBD1 for D (6 bases). V lost 4 bases to trimming and J lost 7 bases, with 17 bases between them. CDR3 length: 14 amino acids. Germline V gives CDR1 SGHNT, CDR2 YYREEE (reference sequence).

This clone occurred once. The CDR3 sequence is CSGPLGPNSNQPQHF. DNA of the CDR3: TGCAGCGGTCCCCTCGGCCCAAATAGCAATCAGCCCCAGCATTTT. This chain joins TRBV29-1 and TRBJ1-5; D is undetermined. The V gene lost 7 bases and the J gene lost 0 bases, with 16 bases spanning the gap. Looked up from germline, CDR1 is SQVTM and CDR2 is ANQGSEA. The CDR3 spans 15 residues.